Reported below is one T cell receptor beta chain. Its recognized antigen is unknown. TCRdb records Illumina HiSeq 2000 as the sequencer. The TCR beta cDNA libraries were made using 5'RACE template switching, a step that added both a universal primer site and unique molecular identifiers. cDNA synthesis was primed from the TCR beta constant segment, followed by two successive PCR amplification steps. The authors processed their data as follows. MIGEC handled demultiplexing of the reads and grouping by UMI, while MiTCR was used to assemble and quantify clonotypes. To exclude erroneous sequences, only TCR cDNA sequences supported by at least two reads were retained. The tcR package was used for downstream repertoire analysis, and clonotypes were matched between fractions using CDR3 nucleotide sequence together with V segment. VDJmatch was used to annotate antigen specificity against VDJdb, with one amino acid substitution in CDR3 allowed. One entry per CDR3 protein sequence results from the TCRdb reprocessing of the reads, with DNA left out. TCRdb's processing, not the authors', yielded these V and J calls. This sample's table contains about 150,000 distinct CDR3 sequences. 37% of the sample is taken by the ten largest.

HCMV serostatus was determined by detecting HCMV-specific IgG in serum with a commercial ELISA kit. Peripheral blood mononuclear cells were isolated from blood by Ficoll density gradient centrifugation. From the cysteine up to the phenylalanine, the CDR3 has a length of 15 residues. No DNA appears here. Via the germline V gene, CDR1 is MNHEY and CDR2 SVGAGI. This sample was taken from a study of T cells expressing NK-cell markers (dated by TCRdb to 2019 to 2021). Regarding the study in general: Three sorted T-cell subsets (CD3+CD56+NKG2C+, CD3+CD56+NKG2C- and CD3+CD56-NKG2C+) from seven to nine donors had their TCR beta-chain repertoires profiled. Illumina HiSeq 2000/2500, MiSeq or NextSeq was used to sequence libraries as 2 x 150 bp reads. The study sequenced eight donors, all healthy volunteers chosen at random: three men and five women. Most of the eight sequenced donors were HCMV-seropositive and one was HCMV-seronegative.

What the work shows at the level of the full study, not this receptor alone: Those dominant clonotypes were again the most abundant among CD3+CD56-NKG2C+ cells in a handful of donors, at roughly 25-60.1%. For about 6 donors, the dominant CD3+CD56+NKG2C+ clonotypes were among the top 10 CD8+ clonotypes and accounted for 1.0-7.0% of CD8+ T cells. Whether the expanded NKG2C-expressing T cell clones were specific for HCMV antigens was left unclear.

Rearrangement joined TRBV6-5 to TRBJ1-5; no DNA is available, so the TRBD1 call from TCRdb remains unchecked. The specimen was blood T cells: a sorted CD56 or NKG2C T cell subset, CD4+ or CD8+ T cells, or bulk PBMC T cells (not recorded which). The source is a woman in her forties or fifties in good health. Donor details come from another sample of the same person, matched by shared clones. CDR3 protein: CASSSTGRINQPQHF.